This T cell receptor beta chain was sequenced during a study of Ad26.COV2.S vaccination and SARS-CoV-2 variants. Described treatment: 15 to 20 received Ad26.COV2.S at low or high dose, single or two shots; 5 received placebo; per-sample allocation not given. The investigators took samples on day 63 after the first vaccine or placebo injection. As concerns this clone: Its antigen is as yet unknown.

V gave up 8 bases and J gave up 3 bases, with 14 bases separating them. There are 13 residues in the CDR3. Broader study findings: Once vaccination had occurred, spike-specific CD8+ and CD4+ T cell responses reportedly showed substantial breadth. Individuals receiving vaccine had higher spike-specific TCR breadth than placebo recipients did.

Only in-frame clones appear in the TCRdb table, and some are missing; sequencing was by immunoSEQ multiplex PCR. Seen here are 300,000 to 400,000 clones, 70% to 90% observed once, and the top ten hold about 3.3%. The material was peripheral blood, obtained in a trial of Ad26.COV2.S vaccine versus placebo. This chain links TRBV23-1 with TRBJ2-7; D is perhaps TRBD1 (6 bases). TRBV23-1 is reported as an ORF; its role is uncertain. This sequence was found in a person aged 18-65 years who received the Ad26.COV2.S COVID-19 vaccine or a placebo. CDR3 DNA sequence: TGCGCCAGCGGTTCGGCAGGGGTCTACGAGCAGTACTTC. Translation: CASGSAGVYEQYF.